The 27 T cell receptor beta chains listed next were all sequenced from one sample in a study of cytomegalovirus exposure and HLA in healthy donors. Amplification used 60 Vbeta primers and 13 Jbeta primers. Repertoires were generated with immunoSEQ multiplex PCR, while TCRdb's copy carries only in-frame clones and drops some. Of more than 150,000 clones in the sample, approximately 84% were seen once. The sequenced sample consisted of PBMCs. The receptors were sampled from a girl under three years old in good health and CMV-seronegative.

The CDR3 DNA is TGCGCCAGCAGCCAAGTTGGCCCAAGCGGACATACGCAGTATTTT. Translation: CASSQVGPSGHTQYF. This chain uses TRBV4-1 with TRBJ2-3, with D maybe TRBD2 (5 bases). Germline lookup yields CDR1 MGHRA and CDR2 YSYEKL. The CDR3 loop spans 15 amino acids. The V end was cut by 1 base, the J end by 7 bases, with 15 bases between.

This clone was observed once. The chain carries TRBV7-3 and TRBJ1-6; D is undetermined. Trimming shortened V by 2 bases and J by 0 bases, and 20 bases separated the two germline ends. Per the germline V gene, CDR1 is SGHTA and CDR2 is FQGTGA. This CDR3 is built from 20 residues. The CDR3 reads CASSLPLFRGQSSYNSPLHF. The CDR3 coding sequence is TGTGCCAGCAGCTTACCCCTTTTTAGAGGTCAGAGCTCCTATAATTCACCCCTCCACTTT. The entire variable domain, with the rest obtained from reference TRBV7-3 and TRBJ1-6, is as follows: GAGVSQTPSNKVTEKGKYVELRCDPISGHTALYWYRQSLGQGPEFLIYFQGTGAADDSGLPNDRFFAVRPEGSVSTLKIQRTERGDSAVYLCASSLPLFRGQSSYNSPLHFGNGTRLTVT.

This clone was counted once. The chain employs TRBV29-1 and TRBJ1-2; TRBD1 matches 7 bases. The length of the CDR3 is 16 residues. Germline V gives CDR1 SQVTM, CDR2 ANQGSEA. V gave up 0 bases and J gave up 0 bases; unmatched junction bases: 7. The CDR3 DNA sequence: TGCAGCGTTGAAGATAATACAGGGGTCTCTAACTATGGCTACACCTTC. The encoded protein is CSVEDNTGVSNYGYTF. Supplemented by reference TRBV29-1 and TRBJ1-2, the full variable domain reads SAVISQKPSRDICQRGTSLTIQCQVDSQVTMMFWYRQQPGQSLTLIATANQGSEATYESGFVIDKFPISRPNLTFSTLTVSNMSPEDSSIYLCSVEDNTGVSNYGYTFGSGTRLTVV.

V and J are TRBV15 and TRBJ2-5, with a weak D call TRBD2 (6 bases). CDR1 is LNHNV and CDR2 is YYDKDF in the germline V gene (reference sequence). Deletions cut 5 bases from V and 4 bases from J, with 14 bases between. The CDR3 has 14 residues. The CDR3 here is CATSGRLDRETQYF. As DNA, the CDR3 is TGTGCCACCAGCGGAAGACTAGATCGAGAGACCCAGTACTTC.

The chain couples TRBV21-1 to TRBJ2-7; TRBD2, the table's D call, lacks a check against the DNA. TRBV21-1 has pseudogene status. CDR3 length: 13 amino acids. CDR3 nucleotides: TGTGCCAGCAGACGACTTAGCGAGGACGAGCAGTACTTC. The encoded protein is CASRRLSEDEQYF.

This clone appeared a few times. J is TRBJ1-4 and V is TRBV18; tentatively, D is TRBD1 (6 bases). The CDR3 consists of 14 residues. Germline V gene data show CDR1 as KGHSH and CDR2 as LQKENI. V was shortened by 3 bases and J by 6 bases, with 11 bases between the two germline ends. The CDR3 loop reads CASSPYSGDEKLFF. Here the CDR3 DNA reads TGTGCCAGCTCACCTTACTCAGGGGATGAAAAACTGTTTTTT.

This clone came up a few times. The rearrangement joins TRBV5-1 to TRBJ1-4, with 8 bases lining up with TRBD1. The CDR3 is 16 residues long. Germline values: CDR1 SGHRS, CDR2 YFSETQ. The V and J ends lost 2 bases and 4 bases, in that order; junction bases with no gene match: 7. CDR3 sequence: CASSFQGARDNEKLFF. The CDR3 bases are TGCGCCAGCAGCTTCCAGGGGGCAAGGGATAATGAAAAACTGTTTTTT. Looking up the rest from reference TRBV5-1 and TRBJ1-4 gives the full variable domain: KAGVTQTPRYLIKTRGQQVTLSCSPISGHRSVSWYQQTPGQGLQFLFEYFSETQRNKGNFPGRFSGRQFSNSRSEMNVSTLELGDSALYLCASSFQGARDNEKLFFGSGTQLSVL.

The chain joins TRBV5-1 to TRBJ2-7; TRBD2 aligns across 9 bases. With 0 bases clipped from V and 3 bases from J, the junction kept 4 bases outside the gene matches. This CDR3 is built from 15 residues. The germline V gene has CDR1 SGHRS and CDR2 YFSETQ. This chain's CDR3 is CASSLGLADNYEQYF. In DNA form, the CDR3 reads TGCGCCAGCAGCTTGGGACTAGCGGACAACTACGAGCAGTACTTC.

CDR3 region: CASSWALGQYFYNEQFF. The CDR3, as DNA: TGTGCCAGCAGCTGGGCGCTGGGACAGTACTTCTACAATGAGCAGTTCTTC. The rearrangement uses TRBV5-5 and TRBJ2-1, with 7 bases aligning to TRBD1. The CDR3 is 17 residues long. Germline V gene lookup returns CDR1 SGHKS and CDR2 YYEKEE (reference sequence). Trimming removed 3 bases from V and 3 bases from J; junction bases left unmatched: 12.

This chain links TRBV27 with TRBJ2-7; weak D call: TRBD1 (5 bases). V lost 5 bases to trimming and J lost 3 bases, with 14 bases between them. Germline CDR1 reads MNHEY; CDR2 reads SMNVEV (reference sequence). This CDR3 comprises 14 residues. As DNA, the CDR3 is TGTGCCAGCAGTCCCAAGGACATTTTCTACGAGCAGTACTTC. It codes for CASSPKDIFYEQYF.

The V and J genes are TRBV7-2 and TRBJ2-4; 9 bases match TRBD1. The CDR3 sequence is 14 residues long. Germline CDR1 is SGHTA and CDR2 is FQGNSA. J gave up 9 bases and V 3 bases, and 6 bases lay outside the gene matches. Written as DNA, the CDR3 is TGTGCCAGCAGCTTCCGGACAGGGGAAACCATTCAGTACTTC. Encoded protein: CASSFRTGETIQYF. The whole variable domain, remainder taken from reference TRBV7-2 and TRBJ2-4, is GAGVSQSPSNKVTEKGKDVELRCDPISGHTALYWYRQSLGQGLEFLIYFQGNSAPDKSGLPSDRFSAERTGGSVSTLTIQRTQQEDSAVYLCASSFRTGETIQYFGAGTRLSVL.

The chain links TRBV5-1 to TRBJ2-7; weak D call: TRBD2 (5 bases). The germline gives CDR1 SGHRS, CDR2 YFSETQ. The CDR3 consists of 13 residues. Trimming stripped 6 bases from V and 6 bases from J, with 16 bases between. CDR3 loop: CASTSAGSGEQYF. The DNA for the CDR3 is TGCGCCAGCACCTCCGCTGGGAGTGGCGAGCAGTACTTC.

This clone was seen a single time. The chain uses TRBV19 and TRBJ2-1; D is possibly TRBD1 (5 bases). V lost 3 bases and J lost 3, with 18 bases in between. CDR1 LNHDA and CDR2 SQIVND come from the germline V gene (reference sequence). This CDR3 contains 17 residues. CDR3 bases: TGTGCCAGTAGTATTAGGCCCGACAGCAGTCTCTACAATGAGCAGTTCTTC. This translates into CASSIRPDSSLYNEQFF.

V gene TRBV2 combines with J gene TRBJ1-4; 9 bases match TRBD1. V lost 4 bases and J lost 16; bases outside the gene matches: 10. This CDR3 contains 13 residues. Per germline, CDR1 SNHLY and CDR2 FYNNEI. The CDR3 sequence is CASSGTGQGVPFF. In DNA, the CDR3 is TGTGCCAGCAGTGGTACGGGACAGGGAGTGCCGTTTTTT.

Written as DNA, the CDR3 is TGCAGCCTCCAGGGCGATGGCACCTTCACAGATACGCAGTATTTT. This gives the protein CSLQGDGTFTDTQYF. This chain joins TRBV29-1 and TRBJ2-3, with D possibly matching TRBD1 (5 bases). The V end was cut by 8 bases, the J end by 2 bases, with 20 bases between. Germline loops: CDR1 SQVTM, CDR2 ANQGSEA. The CDR3 contains 15 residues.

The rearrangement joins TRBV4-2 to TRBJ2-1; weak D call: TRBD2 (5 bases). CDR1 is LGHNA and CDR2 is YNFKEQ in the germline V gene. Trimming cost V 0 bases and J 10 bases, with 10 bases left between them. This CDR3 has 13 residues. The CDR3 loop reads CASSQEVRGEQFF. The CDR3 DNA is TGTGCCAGCAGCCAAGAAGTCCGAGGGGAGCAGTTCTTC.

This clone was picked up one time. The chain is built from TRBV5-4 and TRBJ2-2, with 9 bases identical to TRBD1. The germline V gene encodes CDR1 SGHNT and CDR2 YYREEE (reference sequence). V shed 2 bases, J shed 4 bases, and the junction held 6 bases outside the gene matches. The CDR3 consists of 16 residues. This CDR3 reads CASSFLTGGSTGELFF. Written as DNA, the CDR3 is TGTGCCAGCAGCTTTTTAACAGGGGGCTCCACCGGGGAGCTGTTTTTT.

The chain links TRBV21-1 to TRBJ2-3; the listed D gene, TRBD2, was not tested against the DNA. TRBV21-1 is termed a pseudogene. This CDR3 is 17 amino acids long. The CDR3 bases are TGTGCCAGCAGCAAAGGGGGGAGGGACGGTTGCACAGATACGCAGTATTTT. It codes for CASSKGGRDGCTDTQYF.

This clone has a handful of counts. This rearrangement joins TRBV4-1 to TRBJ2-5, with 7 bases identical to TRBD2. V dropped 3 bases and J dropped 5; count of bases not matched to a gene: 9. The CDR3 has 15 residues. Looked up from germline, CDR1 is MGHRA and CDR2 is YSYEKL. Here the CDR3 reads CASSQDLAALETQYF. CDR3 nucleotides: TGCGCCAGCAGCCAGGATCTAGCGGCCCTGGAGACCCAGTACTTC.

This rearrangement joins TRBV5-6 to TRBJ2-7; perhaps TRBD1 as D (5 bases). The CDR3 totals 14 residues. Germline V gene sequence: CDR1 SGHDT, CDR2 YYEEEE. Trimming left V 2 bases short and J 2 bases short, with 11 bases between. CDR3 protein: CASSFVTGAYEQYF. The CDR3 coding sequence is TGTGCCAGCAGCTTCGTTACAGGTGCCTACGAGCAGTACTTC.

The rearrangement links TRBV5-1 to TRBJ2-1; 11 bases are shared with TRBD2. V shed 4 bases and J 4 bases; nucleotides not matched to a gene: 7. The CDR3 contains 16 residues. Per germline, CDR1 SGHRS and CDR2 YFSETQ. The CDR3 nucleotides are TGCGCCAGCAGCACTACCGGGACTAGCGGTTACAATGAGCAGTTCTTC. Amino acids: CASSTTGTSGYNEQFF.

This clone was seen just once. The chain links TRBV6-1 to TRBJ2-7; TRBD2 is a possible D gene (6 bases). Trimming removed 6 bases from V and 1 base from J, with 13 bases in between. The length of the CDR3 is 14 residues. Per germline, CDR1 MNHNS and CDR2 SASEGT. The DNA of the CDR3 is TGTGCCAGCAGGGCCGGCGGGGTATCCTACGAGCAGTACTTC. Protein sequence: CASRAGGVSYEQYF.

This chain links TRBV11-1 with TRBJ2-5, with D possibly TRBD2 on 6 matching bases. V lost 1 base and J lost 7, with 25 bases in between. CDR3 size: 18 residues. The germline V gene encodes CDR1 SGHAT and CDR2 FQDESV (reference sequence). The CDR3 loop reads CASSLGDFGTASWGTQYF. In DNA form, the CDR3 reads TGTGCCAGCAGCTTAGGGGACTTCGGGACCGCGTCTTGGGGGACCCAGTACTTC.

This clone appeared a single time. The chain links TRBV6-5 to TRBJ2-3; D is ambiguous. The CDR3 loop spans 13 amino acids. V lost 0 bases and J 5 bases, leaving 6 bases between the germline ends. CDR1 MNHEY and CDR2 SVGAGI come from the germline V gene. DNA of the CDR3: TGTGCCAGCAGTTACTCGAGAATAGATACGCAGTATTTT. Its translation: CASSYSRIDTQYF.

The chain combines TRBV4-2 with TRBJ1-2, with D possibly matching TRBD1 (6 bases). Trimming removed 0 bases at V and 7 bases at J, with 18 bases between. This CDR3 is built from 16 residues. Germline-derived CDR1 and CDR2 are LGHNA and YNFKEQ. CDR3 in amino acids: CASSQETTGRAFGYTF. The CDR3 DNA sequence: TGTGCCAGCAGCCAAGAGACAACAGGGCGTGCGTTTGGCTACACCTTC.

This chain joins TRBV6-5 and TRBJ1-4; a possible D gene is TRBD1 (6 bases). This CDR3 has 15 residues. The germline gives CDR1 MNHEY, CDR2 SVGAGI. The V end lost 6 bases, the J end lost 4 bases, and 15 bases lay between the germline ends. The CDR3 region has the DNA TGTGCCAGCAGCTCACCGGGACACGGTAATGAAAAACTGTTTTTT. This gives the protein CASSSPGHGNEKLFF.

CDR3 bases: TGTGCCAGCAGCGAAGAGTCTGGAAACACCATATATTTT. Translating it yields CASSEESGNTIYF. The rearrangement uses TRBV11-1 and TRBJ1-3; the D is unclear. Germline values: CDR1 SGHAT, CDR2 FQDESV (reference sequence). Trimming pared 5 bases from V and 1 base from J, leaving 6 bases between. This CDR3 contains 13 residues.